Shown below are 19 T cell receptor beta chains from a single sample sequenced in a study of control samples from healthy donors and cancer patients (dated by TCRdb to 2020 to 2021). Receptor libraries were prepared by the immunoSEQ multiplex PCR assay. This is the immuneACCESS table as TCRdb keeps it, with only in-frame sequences that have V and J called. A part of the clones is gone; compared with another copy, unresolved V genes explain less than half, and the rest is unexplained. Within this sample are under 150,000 clones, with approximately 89% of them counted one time only. The top ten constitute around 6.9% of the sample. The specimen was PBMCs. The receptor set was obtained from a man aged 45-60 years with head and neck cancer.

This chain joins TRBV29-1 and TRBJ1-5; D is possibly TRBD1 (5 bases). Germline V CDR1 and CDR2: SQVTM, ANQGSEA. Trimming shortened V by 6 bases and J by 0 bases, and 21 bases separated the two germline ends. The CDR3 sequence is 17 residues long. In DNA, the CDR3 is TGCAGCGTAGGGATCCAAGGGGCTGGGGATAGCAATCAGCCCCAGCATTTT. Amino acid sequence: CSVGIQGAGDSNQPQHF.

The rearrangement joins TRBV7-6 to TRBJ2-3, with D possibly TRBD2 on 7 matching bases. The CDR3 is 16 residues long. CDR1 and CDR2 (germline): SGHVS, FNYEAQ. Trimming stripped 3 bases from V and 5 bases from J, with 18 bases between. CDR3 residues: CASSFTPRGGEDTQYF. The CDR3 DNA reads as TGTGCCAGCAGCTTCACCCCAAGAGGGGGGGAAGATACGCAGTATTTT.

The V call is TRBV5-1, the J call TRBJ1-1, with 7 bases aligning to TRBD1. This CDR3 is 15 amino acids long. The germline V gene has CDR1 SGHRS and CDR2 YFSETQ. After removal of 5 bases from V and 1 base from J, the junction contained 8 bases not matched to a gene. The CDR3 loop reads CASSTMTGPNTEAFF. The DNA for the CDR3 is TGCGCCAGCAGTACTATGACAGGGCCGAACACTGAAGCTTTCTTT.

The CDR3 region is CASSQDSVFTGELFF. CDR3 DNA sequence: TGTGCCAGCAGCCAAGATTCAGTTTTCACCGGGGAGCTGTTTTTT. The chain recombines TRBV3-1 (or the pseudogene TRBV3-2) with TRBJ2-2, with D unclear. The V gene lost 0 bases and the J gene lost 4 bases, with 9 bases spanning the gap. The CDR3 contains 15 residues. The germline CDR1 and CDR2 sequences are LGHDT and YNNKEL (reference sequence).

This clone appeared once. The rearrangement uses TRBV10-3 and TRBJ2-3; TRBD2 aligns across 12 bases. V shed 11 bases and J 1 base; nucleotides not matched to a gene: 1. Germline loops: CDR1 ENHRY, CDR2 SYGVKD. The CDR3 is 13 amino acids. For the CDR3, the DNA is TGTGCCCTAGCGGGGGGGGGCACAGATACGCAGTATTTT. This translates into CALAGGGTDTQYF.

The chain carries TRBV5-1 and TRBJ1-1; 7 bases agree with TRBD1. The J segment lost 5 bases and the V segment lost 5 bases, leaving 12 bases of the junction unmatched. The CDR3 loop spans 15 amino acids. Germline V gives CDR1 SGHRS, CDR2 YFSETQ. The CDR3: CASSPPAGGTTEAFF. DNA for the CDR3: TGCGCCAGCAGTCCCCCGGCAGGGGGAACGACTGAAGCTTTCTTT.

The chain has TRBV5-1 and TRBJ2-1; D is unresolved. The ends were cut back, 2 bases at V and 0 bases at J, with 12 bases in the middle. From germline, CDR1 is SGHRS and CDR2 YFSETQ. There are 16 residues in the CDR3. The CDR3: CASSFMMQSSYNEQFF. CDR3 bases: TGCGCCAGCAGCTTCATGATGCAAAGCTCCTACAATGAGCAGTTCTTC.

The chain is built from TRBV19 and TRBJ2-2; 8 positions agree with TRBD1. The V gene's germline CDR1 is LNHDA and CDR2 SQIVND (reference sequence). The CDR3 is 15 amino acids. V lost 3 bases to trimming and J lost 7 bases; unmatched junction nucleotides: 7. The CDR3 is CASSIDRGGGGELFF. CDR3 DNA sequence: TGTGCCAGTAGTATCGACAGGGGCGGTGGCGGGGAGCTGTTTTTT.

The chain recombines TRBV29-1 with TRBJ1-1; TRBD1 aligns across 7 bases. Unmatched junction bases numbered 5, after V lost 4 bases and J lost 0 bases. CDR1 is SQVTM, CDR2 ANQGSEA, per germline. The CDR3 is 14 residues long. The CDR3 region is CSVAQGVLNTEAFF. As DNA, the CDR3 is TGCAGCGTTGCTCAGGGGGTTTTGAACACTGAAGCTTTCTTT.

V and J are TRBV10-2 and TRBJ2-7; 7 bases fit TRBD1. The CDR3 has 14 amino acids. Losses at the gene ends were 3 bases for V and 3 bases for J; bases not matched to a gene: 5. Looked up from germline, CDR1 is WSHSY and CDR2 is SAAADI. The CDR3 nucleotides are TGCGCCAGCAGTGAAGGGGGCCGTGGCTACGAGCAGTACTTC. Protein sequence: CASSEGGRGYEQYF.

This chain links TRBV13 with TRBJ2-5, with TRBD2 matching 10 bases. CDR1 PRHDT and CDR2 FYEKMQ come from the germline V gene (reference sequence). The CDR3 covers 16 residues. V lost 3 bases and J lost 4; bases outside the gene matches: 8. The CDR3 sequence: CASSFASGSGRETQYF. CDR3 sequence (DNA): TGTGCCAGCAGCTTCGCTAGCGGGAGCGGGAGAGAGACCCAGTACTTC.

The chain combines TRBV7-2 with TRBJ1-2; TRBD1 aligns across 9 bases. Germline CDR1 and CDR2: SGHTA and FQGNSA. CDR3 length: 15 amino acids. The J segment lost 4 bases and the V segment lost 0 bases, leaving 3 bases of the junction unmatched. CDR3 amino acids: CASSLAGQGTYGYTF. DNA for the CDR3: TGTGCCAGCAGCTTAGCCGGACAGGGGACCTATGGCTACACCTTC.

The gene calls are TRBV12-3 or TRBV12-4 and TRBJ1-1; D perhaps matches TRBD1 (6 bases). The CDR3 runs to 13 residues. V lost 6 bases and J 1 base, leaving 9 bases between the germline ends. The CDR3: CASSQTGNTEAFF. The CDR3 region has the DNA TGTGCCAGCAGCCAGACAGGGAACACTGAAGCTTTCTTT.

The chain has TRBV3-1 (or the pseudogene TRBV3-2) and TRBJ1-2, with no clear D. There are 12 residues in the CDR3. Trimming took 5 bases from V and 4 from J, leaving 8 bases between them. CDR1 LGHDT and CDR2 YNNKEL come from the germline V gene (reference sequence). The chain's CDR3 is CASSGSLYGYTF. In DNA form, the CDR3 reads TGTGCCAGCAGCGGGAGCCTCTATGGCTACACCTTC.

The CDR3 sequence is CASSYGTGNQPQHF. The CDR3 region has the DNA TGTGCCAGCAGTTATGGGACAGGGAATCAGCCCCAGCATTTT. J is TRBJ1-5 and V is TRBV27; TRBD1 aligns across 9 bases. The CDR3 length is 14 residues. Germline assignment: CDR1 MNHEY and CDR2 SMNVEV (reference sequence). Trimming cost V 4 bases and J 4 bases; bases outside gene matches: 2.

The chain combines TRBV5-1 with TRBJ1-2; D is unresolved. Trimming stripped 0 bases from V and 3 bases from J, with 18 bases between. Germline V gene sequence: CDR1 SGHRS, CDR2 YFSETQ. The CDR3 has 17 amino acids. The CDR3 region is CASSLATRVAMDYGYTF. Here the CDR3 DNA reads TGCGCCAGCAGCTTGGCCACGAGGGTAGCGATGGACTATGGCTACACCTTC.

V is TRBV24-1 and J is TRBJ1-2; 9 bases line up with TRBD1. This CDR3 has 13 amino acids. The V segment lost 4 bases and the J segment 8 bases; nucleotides outside the gene matches: 4. Germline V gene sequence: CDR1 KGHDR, CDR2 SFDVKD. The CDR3 sequence is CATSERTGDGYTF. CDR3 nucleotide sequence: TGTGCCACCAGTGAGCGGACAGGGGACGGCTACACCTTC.

V gene TRBV12-5 combines with J gene TRBJ1-1; no reliable D call. The ends were cut back, 1 base at V and 0 bases at J, with 6 bases in the middle. The CDR3 is made up of 14 amino acids. CDR1 is LGHNT and CDR2 is FRNRAP in the germline V gene. CDR3 loop: CASGLGNLNTEAFF. In DNA form, the CDR3 reads TGTGCTAGTGGTTTGGGGAATTTGAACACTGAAGCTTTCTTT. Looking up the rest from reference TRBV12-5 and TRBJ1-1 gives the full variable domain: DARVTQTPRHKVTEMGQEVTMRCQPILGHNTVFWYRQTMMQGLELLAYFRNRAPLDDSGMPKDRFSAEMPDATLATLKIQPSEPRDSAVYFCASGLGNLNTEAFFGQGTRLTVV.

The CDR3 reads CASSPGLAGGMGQETQYF. The CDR3 region has the DNA TGTGCCAGCAGCCCCGGACTAGCGGGGGGGATGGGGCAAGAGACCCAGTACTTC. V gene TRBV6-2 or TRBV6-3 combines with J gene TRBJ2-5; TRBD2 agrees at 15 bases. The V and J ends lost 6 bases and 2 bases, in that order; junction bases with no gene match: 10. Germline values: CDR1 MNHEY, CDR2 SVGEGT. The CDR3 is made up of 18 amino acids.